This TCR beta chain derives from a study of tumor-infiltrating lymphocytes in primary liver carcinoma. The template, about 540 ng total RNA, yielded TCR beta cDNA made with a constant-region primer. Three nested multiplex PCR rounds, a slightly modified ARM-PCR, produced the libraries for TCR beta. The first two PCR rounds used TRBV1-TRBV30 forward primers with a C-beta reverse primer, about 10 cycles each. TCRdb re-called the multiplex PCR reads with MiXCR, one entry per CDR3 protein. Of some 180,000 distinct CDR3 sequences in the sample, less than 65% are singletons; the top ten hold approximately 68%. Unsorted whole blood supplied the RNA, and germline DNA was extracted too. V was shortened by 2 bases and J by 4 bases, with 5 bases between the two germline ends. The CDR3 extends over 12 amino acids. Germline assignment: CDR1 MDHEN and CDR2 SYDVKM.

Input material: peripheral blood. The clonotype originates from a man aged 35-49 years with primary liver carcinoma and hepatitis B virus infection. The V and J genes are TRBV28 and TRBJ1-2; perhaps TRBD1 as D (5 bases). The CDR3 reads CASSLRGYGYTF. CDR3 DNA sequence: TGTGCCAGCAGTTTAAGGGGCTATGGCTACACCTTC.